Below are 5 T cell receptor beta chains sequenced from a single sample in a study of cytomegalovirus exposure and HLA in healthy donors. Assay: immunoSEQ multiplex PCR; the TCRdb copy retains only in-frame clones and omits some. The table shows about 110,000 clones, with 95% occurring only once. Sequences were obtained from PBMCs. The receptors here all came from a woman younger than 35 in good health and CMV-seronegative.

The genes are TRBV7-8 and TRBJ1-1; 11 positions agree with TRBD1. This CDR3 has 20 residues. Germline lookup yields CDR1 SGHVS and CDR2 FQNEAQ. The V gene end was trimmed by 4 bases and the J gene end by 6 bases; junction bases not matched to a gene: 22. In DNA form, the CDR3 reads TGTGCCAGCAGCTCCGAAGTCTTTCGGGGGACAGGGGGTTATGAGGCTGAAGCTTTCTTT. Translation: CASSSEVFRGTGGYEAEAFF.

This chain links TRBV5-1 with TRBJ1-2; D is unclear. The V and J ends lost 0 bases and 5 bases respectively, with 8 bases between them. Looked up from germline, CDR1 is SGHRS and CDR2 is YFSETQ. There are 13 residues in the CDR3. The CDR3, as DNA: TGCGCCAGCAGCTTGGTCCCGGGTTATGGCTACACCTTC. Translating it yields CASSLVPGYGYTF. Full variable domain (missing parts from reference TRBV5-1 and TRBJ1-2): KAGVTQTPRYLIKTRGQQVTLSCSPISGHRSVSWYQQTPGQGLQFLFEYFSETQRNKGNFPGRFSGRQFSNSRSEMNVSTLELGDSALYLCASSLVPGYGYTFGSGTRLTVV.

The chain joins TRBV9 to TRBJ1-1; weak D call: TRBD1 (6 bases). The CDR3 has 15 amino acids. Trimming left V 4 bases short and J 3 bases short, with 16 bases between. From germline, CDR1 is SGDLS and CDR2 YYNGEE. CDR3 sequence (DNA): TGTGCCAGCAGCCCTTGGACAGCTGGGGACACTGAAGCTTTCTTT. Translating it yields CASSPWTAGDTEAFF.

The genes are TRBV7-8 and TRBJ1-2; 8 bases match TRBD1. The CDR3 has 11 amino acids. The ends lost 5 bases at V and 13 bases at J; junction bases unmatched: 6. Germline-derived CDR1 and CDR2 are SGHVS and FQNEAQ. The CDR3 loop is CASSQGARSTF. DNA of the CDR3: TGTGCCAGCAGCCAGGGGGCGCGAAGCACCTTC.

V and J are TRBV5-1 and TRBJ2-3; 9 nucleotides align to TRBD1. V was pared by 4 bases and J by 5 bases, with 8 bases of the junction left unmatched. Germline lookup yields CDR1 SGHRS and CDR2 YFSETQ. The CDR3 covers 15 residues. CDR3 amino acids: CASSLRGQGQDTQYF. The CDR3 nucleotides read TGCGCCAGCAGCCTCCGGGGACAGGGCCAAGATACGCAGTATTTT.